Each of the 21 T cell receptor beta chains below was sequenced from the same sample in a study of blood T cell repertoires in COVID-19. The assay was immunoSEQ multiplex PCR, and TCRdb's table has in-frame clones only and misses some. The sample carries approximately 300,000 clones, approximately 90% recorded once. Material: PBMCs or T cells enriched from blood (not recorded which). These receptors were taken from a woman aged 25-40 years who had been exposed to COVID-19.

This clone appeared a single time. Here the CDR3 DNA reads TGTGCCAGCAGCCCGGACAGGGACGTCACTGAAGCTTTCTTT. It yields the protein CASSPDRDVTEAFF. The gene calls are TRBV3-1 (or the pseudogene TRBV3-2) and TRBJ1-1; 8 bases line up with TRBD1. Germline CDR1 reads LGHDT; CDR2 reads YNNKEL (reference sequence). The junction had 5 bases not matched to a gene; V was cut back by 4 bases and J by 4 bases. The CDR3 totals 14 residues.

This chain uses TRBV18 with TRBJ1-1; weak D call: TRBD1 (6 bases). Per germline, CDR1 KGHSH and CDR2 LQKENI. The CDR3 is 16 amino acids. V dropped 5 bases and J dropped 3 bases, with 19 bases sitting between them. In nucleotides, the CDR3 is TGTGCCAGCTCAGGGACATCACGCAGGGCGTACACTGAAGCTTTCTTT. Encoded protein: CASSGTSRRAYTEAFF.

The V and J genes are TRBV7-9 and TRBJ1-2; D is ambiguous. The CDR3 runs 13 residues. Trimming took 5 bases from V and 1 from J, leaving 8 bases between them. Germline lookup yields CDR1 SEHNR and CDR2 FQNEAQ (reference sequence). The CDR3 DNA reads TGTGCCAGCAGCGTGGAGGGTAACTATGGCTACACCTTC. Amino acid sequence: CASSVEGNYGYTF. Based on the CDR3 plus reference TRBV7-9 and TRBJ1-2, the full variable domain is DTGVSQNPRHKITKRGQNVTFRCDPISEHNRLYWYRQTLGQGPEFLTYFQNEAQLEKSRLLSDRFSAERPKGSFSTLEIQRTEQGDSAMYLCASSVEGNYGYTFGSGTRLTVV.

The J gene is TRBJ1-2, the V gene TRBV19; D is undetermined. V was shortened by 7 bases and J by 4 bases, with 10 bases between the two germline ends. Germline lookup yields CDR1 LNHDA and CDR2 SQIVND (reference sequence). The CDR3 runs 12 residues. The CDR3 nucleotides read TGTGCCAGTACGCGTTTTGGCTATGGCTACACCTTC. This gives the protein CASTRFGYGYTF.

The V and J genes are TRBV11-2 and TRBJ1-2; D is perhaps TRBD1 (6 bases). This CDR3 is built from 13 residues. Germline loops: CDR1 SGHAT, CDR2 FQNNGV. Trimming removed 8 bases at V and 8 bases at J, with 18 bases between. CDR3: CASVPLTGSGYTF. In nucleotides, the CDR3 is TGTGCCAGCGTCCCACTCACAGGGTCCGGCTACACCTTC.

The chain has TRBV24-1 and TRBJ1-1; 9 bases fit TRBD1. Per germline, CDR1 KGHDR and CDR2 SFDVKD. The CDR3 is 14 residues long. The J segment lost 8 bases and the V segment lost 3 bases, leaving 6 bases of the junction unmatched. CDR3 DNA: TGTGCCACCAGTGATCGTCCCGGGACAGGGGAAGCTTTCTTT. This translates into CATSDRPGTGEAFF.

The CDR3 nucleotides read TGTGCCAGCTCCTTGGACAGGGACTATGGCTACACCTTC. Its translation is CASSLDRDYGYTF. The rearrangement joins TRBV18 to TRBJ1-2, with 8 bases identical to TRBD1. The J segment lost 3 bases and the V segment lost 6 bases, leaving 3 bases of the junction unmatched. The CDR3 runs to 13 residues. Germline-derived CDR1 and CDR2 are KGHSH and LQKENI.

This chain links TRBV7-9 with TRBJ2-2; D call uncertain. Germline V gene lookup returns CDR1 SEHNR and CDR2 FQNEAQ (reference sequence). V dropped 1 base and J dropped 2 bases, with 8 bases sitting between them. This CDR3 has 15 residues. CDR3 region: CASSLGSSNTGELFF. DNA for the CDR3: TGTGCCAGCAGCTTAGGAAGCTCAAACACCGGGGAGCTGTTTTTT.

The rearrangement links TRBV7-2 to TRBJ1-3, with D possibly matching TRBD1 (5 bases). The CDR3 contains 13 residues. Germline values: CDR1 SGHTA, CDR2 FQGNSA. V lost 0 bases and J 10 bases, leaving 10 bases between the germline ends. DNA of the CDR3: TGTGCCAGCAGCTTAGCAGTCCCAGGGACCATATATTTT. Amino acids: CASSLAVPGTIYF.

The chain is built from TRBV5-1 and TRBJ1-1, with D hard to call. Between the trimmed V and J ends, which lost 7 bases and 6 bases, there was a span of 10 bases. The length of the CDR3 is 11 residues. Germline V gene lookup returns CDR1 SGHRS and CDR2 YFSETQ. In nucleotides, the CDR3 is TGCGCCAGCCGGGGTGAGTCTGAAGCTTTCTTT. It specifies CASRGESEAFF.

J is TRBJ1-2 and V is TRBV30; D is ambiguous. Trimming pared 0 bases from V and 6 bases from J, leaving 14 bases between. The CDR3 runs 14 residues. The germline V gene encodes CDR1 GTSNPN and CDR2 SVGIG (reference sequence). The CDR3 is CAWSVYVGRHGYTF. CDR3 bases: TGTGCCTGGAGTGTATACGTGGGCCGGCATGGCTACACCTTC.

The CDR3 sequence: CATSRVGADLQWGYTF. CDR3 nucleotide sequence: TGTGCCACCAGCAGAGTGGGAGCCGACCTACAATGGGGCTACACCTTC. The chain has TRBV15 and TRBJ1-2; no firm D call. Germline V gene sequence: CDR1 LNHNV, CDR2 YYDKDF (reference sequence). Between the trimmed V and J ends, which lost 1 base and 8 bases, there was a span of 20 bases. CDR3 size: 16 residues.

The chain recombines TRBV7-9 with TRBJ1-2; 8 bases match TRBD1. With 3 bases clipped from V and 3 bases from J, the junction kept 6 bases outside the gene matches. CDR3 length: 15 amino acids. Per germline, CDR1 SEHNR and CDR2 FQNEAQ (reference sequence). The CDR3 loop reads CASSLSGGDHYGYTF. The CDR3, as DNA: TGTGCCAGCAGCTTGTCAGGGGGCGATCACTATGGCTACACCTTC. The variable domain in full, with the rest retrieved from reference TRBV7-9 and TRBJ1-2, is DTGVSQNPRHKITKRGQNVTFRCDPISEHNRLYWYRQTLGQGPEFLTYFQNEAQLEKSRLLSDRFSAERPKGSFSTLEIQRTEQGDSAMYLCASSLSGGDHYGYTFGSGTRLTVV.

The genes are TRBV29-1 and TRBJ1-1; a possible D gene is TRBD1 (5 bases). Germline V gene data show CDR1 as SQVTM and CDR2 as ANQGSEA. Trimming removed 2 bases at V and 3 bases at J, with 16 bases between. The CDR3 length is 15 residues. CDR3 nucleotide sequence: TGCAGCGTTGAACTCCGCCTGGGAGGGGACACTGAAGCTTTCTTT. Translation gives CSVELRLGGDTEAFF.

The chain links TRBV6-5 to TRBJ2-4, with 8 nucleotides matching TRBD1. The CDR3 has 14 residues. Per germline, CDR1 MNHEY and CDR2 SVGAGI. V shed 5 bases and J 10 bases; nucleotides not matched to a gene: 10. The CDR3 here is CASSLLGQGGIQYF. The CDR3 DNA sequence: TGTGCCAGCAGTCTACTCGGACAGGGAGGTATTCAGTACTTC.

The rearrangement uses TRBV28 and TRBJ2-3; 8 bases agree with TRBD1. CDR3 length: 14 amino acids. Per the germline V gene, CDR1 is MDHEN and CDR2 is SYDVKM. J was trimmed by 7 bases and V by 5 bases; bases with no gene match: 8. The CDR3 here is CASSPQDRANTQYF. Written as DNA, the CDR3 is TGTGCCAGCAGTCCCCAGGACAGGGCGAATACGCAGTATTTT.

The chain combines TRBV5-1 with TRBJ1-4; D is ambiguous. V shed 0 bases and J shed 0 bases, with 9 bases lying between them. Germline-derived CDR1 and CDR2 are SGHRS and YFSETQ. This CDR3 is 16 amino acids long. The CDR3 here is CASSLVQAATNEKLFF. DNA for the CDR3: TGCGCCAGCAGCTTGGTCCAGGCCGCAACTAATGAAAAACTGTTTTTT.

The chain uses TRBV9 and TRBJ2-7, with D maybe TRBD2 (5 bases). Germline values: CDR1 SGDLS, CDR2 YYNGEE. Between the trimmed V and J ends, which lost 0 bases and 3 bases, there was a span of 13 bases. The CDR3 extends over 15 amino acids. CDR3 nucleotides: TGTGCCAGCAGCGTAGGAGGGAACCAGATCTACGAGCAGTACTTC. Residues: CASSVGGNQIYEQYF.

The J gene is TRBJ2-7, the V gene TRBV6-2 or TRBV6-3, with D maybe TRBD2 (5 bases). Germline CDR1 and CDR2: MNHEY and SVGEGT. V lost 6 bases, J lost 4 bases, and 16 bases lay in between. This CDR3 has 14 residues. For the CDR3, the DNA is TGTGCCAGCAGCAGGACTCCGAACGTTTACGAGCAGTACTTC. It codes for CASSRTPNVYEQYF.

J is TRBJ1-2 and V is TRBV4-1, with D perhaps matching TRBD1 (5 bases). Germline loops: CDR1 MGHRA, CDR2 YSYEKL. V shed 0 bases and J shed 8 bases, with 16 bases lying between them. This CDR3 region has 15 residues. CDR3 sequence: CASSQDRFRADGYTF. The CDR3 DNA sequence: TGCGCCAGCAGCCAAGACAGATTCAGGGCAGACGGCTACACCTTC.

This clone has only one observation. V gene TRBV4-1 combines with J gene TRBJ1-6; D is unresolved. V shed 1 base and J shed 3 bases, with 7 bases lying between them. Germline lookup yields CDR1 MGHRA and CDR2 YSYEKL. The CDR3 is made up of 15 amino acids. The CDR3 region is CASSQGQVYNSPLHF. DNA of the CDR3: TGCGCCAGCAGCCAAGGGCAGGTCTATAATTCACCCCTCCACTTT.